The 2 T cell receptor beta chains in this list originate from one sample, sequenced in a study of shared clonotypes between healthy human individuals. Data came from immunoSEQ multiplex PCR; TCRdb stores just in-frame clones and leaves some out. The profile covers around 980,000 clones, with around 82% appearing a single time and roughly 0.62% taken by the ten largest. The sequenced sample was memory CD4+ T cells from PBMCs. Indicated subset: CD45RA-negative fraction. The receptor set was obtained from a man younger than 35 in good health. Some clones in this sample may be carry-over from other donors' samples.

The sample holds one count of this clone. The rearrangement joins TRBV2 to TRBJ1-2, with D unresolved. Germline loops: CDR1 SNHLY, CDR2 FYNNEI. V was shortened by 2 bases and J by 4 bases, with 17 bases between the two germline ends. The CDR3 covers 16 residues. The CDR3 DNA follows: TGTGCCAGCAGTGAAAATCAGGCAGCACGATCCTATGGCTACACCTTC. It yields the protein CASSENQAARSYGYTF.

Many counts were recorded for this clone. The V call is TRBV7-2, the J call TRBJ1-4; perhaps TRBD1 as D (6 bases). Germline CDR1 reads SGHTA; CDR2 reads FQGNSA. Trimming cost V 2 bases and J 11 bases, with 15 bases left between them. The CDR3 extends over 14 amino acids. CDR3 coding DNA: TGTGCCAGCAGCTTATCCCATCAAGGGGGGAAACTGTTTTTT. As protein: CASSLSHQGGKLFF.